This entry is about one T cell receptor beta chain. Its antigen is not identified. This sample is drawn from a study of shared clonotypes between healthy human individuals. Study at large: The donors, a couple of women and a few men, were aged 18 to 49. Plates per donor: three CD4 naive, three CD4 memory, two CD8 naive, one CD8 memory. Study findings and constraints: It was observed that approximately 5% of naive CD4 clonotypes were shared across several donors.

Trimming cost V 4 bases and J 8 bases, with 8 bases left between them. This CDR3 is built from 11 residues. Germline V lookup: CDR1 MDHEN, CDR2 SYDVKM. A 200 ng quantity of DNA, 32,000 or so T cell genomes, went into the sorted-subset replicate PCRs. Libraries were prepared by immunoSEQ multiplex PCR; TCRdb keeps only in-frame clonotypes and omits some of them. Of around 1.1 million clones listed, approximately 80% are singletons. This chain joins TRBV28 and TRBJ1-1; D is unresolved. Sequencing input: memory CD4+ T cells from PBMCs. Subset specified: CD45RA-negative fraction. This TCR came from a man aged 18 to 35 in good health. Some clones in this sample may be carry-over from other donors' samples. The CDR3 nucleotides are TGTGCCAGCAGTTCCCTAGCCGAAGCTTTCTTT. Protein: CASSSLAEAFF.